This T cell receptor beta chain was documented in a study of T cell responses to AZD1222 COVID-19 vaccine. Germline V gives CDR1 LGHDT, CDR2 YNNKEL (reference sequence). V was clipped by 2 bases and J by 2 bases, with 10 bases between them. The CDR3 runs to 14 residues. This clone was seen a handful of times. Its target is not known. Study-level findings and limits: Baseline seropositivity characterized only six or seven AZD1222 recipients. Compared with day 0, the breadth and depth of the Spike-specific TCR repertoire rose significantly after two doses of AZD1222. Spike-wide coverage was observed for vaccine-associated CD4 TCRs, with dominant responses at 160-218 and 743-854. Donors, mostly white British, included more females; clonal diversity was possibly underestimated.

Assay: immunoSEQ multiplex PCR; the TCRdb copy retains only in-frame clones and omits some. The repertoire consists of some 81,000 clones, with 70% to 90% occurring once and the leading ten covering about 3.5%. The TCR was taken from an adult who received the AZD1222 COVID-19 vaccine. The specimen comprised peripheral blood, sampled 28 days after the second AZD1222 dose. The chain joins TRBV3-1 (or the pseudogene TRBV3-2) to TRBJ2-7; D gene ambiguous. The chain's CDR3 is CASSQNNGPYEQYF. DNA for the CDR3: TGTGCCAGCAGCCAAAACAACGGCCCCTACGAGCAGTACTTC.